The source of this T cell receptor beta chain is a study of tumor and adjacent non-tumor tissue in lung cancer. The wider study: Histology: about twelve adenocarcinoma, a couple of squamous cell carcinoma, 1 small cell lung cancer.

Three rounds of nested PCR, following a modified ARM-PCR protocol, produced the TCRbeta library. In TCRdb, the multiplex PCR reads were re-called with MiXCR into one record per CDR3 protein. The table shows around 79,000 distinct CDR3 sequences, with approximately 72% occurring only once. The CDR3 has 17 amino acids. CDR1 and CDR2 (germline): MDHEN, SYDVKM. Notes on this clonotype: An end of the junction does not agree with germline; a read error may underlie this.

This sample's RNA came from whole unsorted tissue. Sequencing was done on a sample of lung tumor tissue. The TCR comes from a woman aged 40 to 50 with non-small cell lung cancer. The rearrangement uses TRBV28 and TRBJ1-3, with D perhaps TRBD1 (6 bases). The CDR3 sequence is CASSSTLGGRSVNTTYF. The CDR3 DNA is TGTGCCAGCAGTTCCACCTTGGGGGGCCGGTCTGTGAACACCACATATTTT. Variable domain in full (rest from reference TRBV28 and TRBJ1-3): DVKVTQSSRYLVKRTGEKVFLECVQDMDHENMFWYRQDPGLGLRLIYFSYDVKMKEKGDIPEGYSVSREKKERFSLILESASTNQTSMYLCASSSTLGGRSVNTTYFGEGSWLTVV.